The next 23 T cell receptor beta chains were all read from a single sample in a study of CD4+ T cells in melanoma. Only in-frame clones appear in the TCRdb table, and some are missing; sequencing was by immunoSEQ multiplex PCR. The table shows 140,000 or so clones, with 80% to 95% occurring only once. Receptor source: a human donor with melanoma.

The chain couples TRBV5-4 to TRBJ1-2; possible D gene TRBD1, 5 bases. Germline V gives CDR1 SGHNT, CDR2 YYREEE (reference sequence). The CDR3 consists of 13 residues. Trimming removed 6 bases from V and 4 bases from J, with 13 bases in between. Here the CDR3 reads CASNVGGSYGYTF. CDR3 sequence (DNA): TGTGCCAGCAACGTGGGGGGGAGCTATGGCTACACCTTC. Combining the CDR3 with reference TRBV5-4 and TRBJ1-2 gives the whole variable domain ETGVTQSPTHLIKTRGQQVTLRCSSQSGHNTVSWYQQALGQGPQFIFQYYREEENGRGNFPPRFSGLQFPNYSSELNVNALELDDSALYLCASNVGGSYGYTFGSGTRLTVV.

This chain uses TRBV2 with TRBJ2-5; 10 nucleotides align to TRBD2. The CDR3 totals 15 residues. The junction had 6 bases not matched to a gene; V was cut back by 7 bases and J by 1 base. From germline, CDR1 is SNHLY and CDR2 FYNNEI. For the CDR3, the DNA is TGTGCCAGCACCCGGCTAGCGGGGGTCCAAGAGACCCAGTACTTC. Translated, it gives CASTRLAGVQETQYF. The variable domain in full, with the rest retrieved from reference TRBV2 and TRBJ2-5, is EPEVTQTPSHQVTQMGQEVILRCVPISNHLYFYWYRQILGQKVEFLVSFYNNEISEKSEIFDDQFSVERPDGSNFTLKIRSTKLEDSAMYFCASTRLAGVQETQYFGPGTRLLVL.

The CDR3, as DNA: TGCGCCAGCAGCTTGGAAGGCAGCCAGAATGAAAAACTGTTTTTT. Translated: CASSLEGSQNEKLFF. The chain uses TRBV5-1 and TRBJ1-4; D uncertain. V gave up 0 bases and J gave up 5 bases, with 11 bases separating them. This CDR3 contains 15 residues. Germline V gene data show CDR1 as SGHRS and CDR2 as YFSETQ.

V and J are TRBV7-6 and TRBJ2-3, with unresolved D. Trimming took 4 bases from V and 4 from J, leaving 24 bases between them. This CDR3 is 18 amino acids long. The germline CDR1 and CDR2 sequences are SGHVS and FNYEAQ. This chain's CDR3 is CASSSVRVGFGVADTQYF. CDR3 nucleotides: TGTGCCAGCAGCTCAGTAAGGGTGGGGTTTGGAGTCGCAGATACGCAGTATTTT.

The chain recombines TRBV6-1 with TRBJ2-7, with D uncertain. Looked up from germline, CDR1 is MNHNS and CDR2 is SASEGT. The V and J ends lost 6 bases and 2 bases respectively, with 8 bases between them. CDR3 size: 12 residues. The DNA of the CDR3 is TGTGCCAGCAGGGGGAAGGCCTACGAGCAGTACTTC. Translated: CASRGKAYEQYF.

The CDR3 DNA follows: TGTGCCAGCAGCTTAGGGGACAGGGTTCGTAATGAAAAACTGTTTTTT. This translates into CASSLGDRVRNEKLFF. V and J are TRBV11-2 and TRBJ1-4, with 9 bases fitting TRBD1. The germline CDR1 and CDR2 sequences are SGHAT and FQNNGV. The V and J ends lost 1 base and 4 bases, in that order; junction bases with no gene match: 4. This CDR3 contains 16 residues.

The rearrangement joins TRBV30 to TRBJ1-1, with D possibly TRBD1 on 6 matching bases. The CDR3 runs to 13 residues. Germline-derived CDR1 and CDR2 are GTSNPN and SVGIG (reference sequence). Trimming removed 3 bases at V and 5 bases at J, with 13 bases between. CDR3 DNA sequence: TGTGCCTGGAGCCAATCAGGGGTTACTGAAGCTTTCTTT. Translated: CAWSQSGVTEAFF.

J is TRBJ2-2 and V is TRBV4-1; 14 bases match TRBD2. J gave up 6 bases and V 2 bases, and 5 bases lay outside the gene matches. This CDR3 spans 17 amino acids. Germline CDR1 and CDR2: MGHRA and YSYEKL. The CDR3: CASSQTPGLAGAGELFF. CDR3 coding DNA: TGCGCCAGCAGCCAAACGCCGGGACTAGCGGGGGCCGGGGAGCTGTTTTTT.

The V call is TRBV30, the J call TRBJ1-5, with unresolved D. CDR1 is GTSNPN, CDR2 SVGIG, per germline (reference sequence). Trimming stripped 5 bases from V and 4 bases from J, with 15 bases between. The CDR3 is 14 residues long. The CDR3 sequence: CAWSLPVGNQPQHF. The CDR3 DNA sequence: TGTGCCTGGTCCCTTCCTGTTGGTAATCAGCCCCAGCATTTT.

V gene TRBV6-5 combines with J gene TRBJ2-1; a weak D match, TRBD1 (6 bases). This CDR3 has 15 residues. Deletions cut 2 bases from V and 5 bases from J, with 13 bases between. CDR1 and CDR2 from the germline V gene are MNHEY and SVGAGI. The CDR3 loop is CASSYLPGANNEQFF. Written as DNA, the CDR3 is TGTGCCAGCAGTTACCTCCCAGGGGCCAACAATGAGCAGTTCTTC.

The CDR3 coding sequence is TGCGCCAGCAGCTTTGAAGGCACTACTAATGAAAAACTGTTTTTT. Amino acids: CASSFEGTTNEKLFF. The rearrangement links TRBV5-1 to TRBJ1-4; D gene uncertain. The V end was cut by 2 bases, the J end by 2 bases, with 10 bases between. The length of the CDR3 is 15 residues. The germline gives CDR1 SGHRS, CDR2 YFSETQ.

The DNA of the CDR3 is TGTGCCTGGAACAGCGGGCACAATCAGCCCCAGCATTTT. This sequence encodes CAWNSGHNQPQHF. The rearrangement joins TRBV30 to TRBJ1-5; no definite D call. The CDR3 runs 13 residues. Germline CDR1 GTSNPN, CDR2 SVGIG (reference sequence). Trimming cost V 4 bases and J 3 bases, with 10 bases left between them.

The J gene is TRBJ2-3, the V gene TRBV11-2; no reliable D call. The germline V and J ends were trimmed by 3 bases and 4 bases, with 5 bases remaining between them. CDR1 and CDR2 (germline): SGHAT, FQNNGV. CDR3 size: 12 residues. CDR3 protein: CASSFGADTQYF. The CDR3 nucleotides are TGTGCCAGCAGCTTTGGCGCAGATACGCAGTATTTT.

This clone is a singleton in its sample. This rearrangement joins TRBV10-2 to TRBJ2-5; D may be TRBD2 (7 bases). This CDR3 is 16 amino acids long. Germline V gives CDR1 WSHSY, CDR2 SAAADI. Trimming pared 3 bases from V and 1 base from J, leaving 15 bases between. The CDR3 loop is CASSDWAGALQETQYF. In nucleotides, the CDR3 is TGCGCCAGCAGTGACTGGGCGGGGGCGCTCCAAGAGACCCAGTACTTC.

This clone was seen a single time. The chain is built from TRBV7-3 and TRBJ1-1; maybe TRBD1 (6 bases). The ends were cut back, 6 bases at V and 4 bases at J, with 15 bases in the middle. Germline V gene sequence: CDR1 SGHTA, CDR2 FQGTGA. CDR3 length: 14 amino acids. The CDR3 protein is CASRPTGMGTEAFF. The DNA of the CDR3 is TGTGCCAGCAGACCCACAGGGATGGGCACTGAAGCTTTCTTT.

V and J are TRBV5-5 and TRBJ1-3, with D unresolved. The CDR3 contains 16 residues. In germline, CDR1 is SGHKS, CDR2 YYEKEE (reference sequence). V was clipped by 2 bases and J by 0 bases, with 12 bases between them. The CDR3 DNA reads as TGTGCCAGCAGCTTAATTTTGGGGAGCTCTGGAAACACCATATATTTT. This gives the protein CASSLILGSSGNTIYF.

The CDR3 coding sequence is TGCGCCAGCAGCTTACAAGGTCGACCGGAAGCTTTCTTT. Protein: CASSLQGRPEAFF. The chain carries TRBV5-1 and TRBJ1-1, with D unresolved. The CDR3 loop spans 13 amino acids. V was shortened by 2 bases and J by 8 bases, with 13 bases between the two germline ends. Germline V CDR1 and CDR2: SGHRS, YFSETQ.

The rearrangement joins TRBV7-2 to TRBJ2-7; TRBD2 aligns across 12 bases. V lost 5 bases and J lost 4; bases outside the gene matches: 12. The germline gives CDR1 SGHTA, CDR2 FQGNSA. The CDR3 is 17 amino acids. CDR3 DNA sequence: TGTGCCAGCAGCGCACCGGGACTAGCGGGCTGGGGGTACGAGCAGTACTTC. The encoded protein is CASSAPGLAGWGYEQYF.

V usage is TRBV27 and J usage is TRBJ1-2, with TRBD1 identical over 8 bases. Per the germline V gene, CDR1 is MNHEY and CDR2 is SMNVEV (reference sequence). The length of the CDR3 is 15 residues. Trimming removed 7 bases from V and 4 bases from J; junction bases left unmatched: 11. CDR3 coding DNA: TGTGCCAGCAAAGAGACAGGGGCCCCAGCCTATGGCTACACCTTC. This encodes CASKETGAPAYGYTF.

The chain is built from TRBV19 and TRBJ2-1, with D possibly being TRBD2 (6 bases). Germline CDR1 and CDR2: LNHDA and SQIVND (reference sequence). Deletions cut 5 bases from V and 6 bases from J, with 11 bases between. CDR3 length: 13 residues. The CDR3 protein is CASSRGGVNEQFF. The DNA of the CDR3 is TGTGCCAGTAGTCGCGGAGGGGTCAATGAGCAGTTCTTC.

This rearrangement joins TRBV5-1 to TRBJ2-5, with D possibly matching TRBD2 (5 bases). There are 16 residues in the CDR3. With 4 bases removed from V and 2 bases from J, the gap between germline ends came to 18 bases. In germline, CDR1 is SGHRS, CDR2 YFSETQ. The CDR3 nucleotides read TGCGCCAGCAGCCCCCTGTTGGGGAGACTACAAGAGACCCAGTACTTC. Protein sequence: CASSPLLGRLQETQYF.

The chain employs TRBV2 and TRBJ2-4, with TRBD2 matching 9 bases. V shed 6 bases and J 1 base; nucleotides not matched to a gene: 4. CDR1 is SNHLY and CDR2 is FYNNEI in the germline V gene. The CDR3 totals 15 residues. CDR3 DNA: TGTGCCAGCAGCCTAGCGGGGATGGCCAAAAACATTCAGTACTTC. Its translation is CASSLAGMAKNIQYF.

In its sample, this clone was seen once. The chain carries TRBV19 and TRBJ2-7, with 7 bases that match TRBD2. Germline CDR1 LNHDA, CDR2 SQIVND (reference sequence). J was trimmed by 3 bases and V by 6 bases; bases with no gene match: 8. The CDR3 runs 14 residues. This chain's CDR3 is CASRSGGTGYEQYF. In DNA, the CDR3 is TGTGCCAGTAGGTCCGGGGGGACGGGCTACGAGCAGTACTTC.